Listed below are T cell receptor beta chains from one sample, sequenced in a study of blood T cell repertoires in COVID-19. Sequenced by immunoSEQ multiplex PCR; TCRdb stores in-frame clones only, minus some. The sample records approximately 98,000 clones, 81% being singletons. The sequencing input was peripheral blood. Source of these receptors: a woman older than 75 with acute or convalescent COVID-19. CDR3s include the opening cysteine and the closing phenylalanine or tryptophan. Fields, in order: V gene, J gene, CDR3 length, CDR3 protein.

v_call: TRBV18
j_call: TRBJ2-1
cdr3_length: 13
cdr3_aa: CASSPQRGREQFF

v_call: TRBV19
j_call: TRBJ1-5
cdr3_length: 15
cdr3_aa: CASSPGQGGNQPQHF

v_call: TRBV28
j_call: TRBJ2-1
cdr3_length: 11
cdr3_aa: CASSLGQGEFF

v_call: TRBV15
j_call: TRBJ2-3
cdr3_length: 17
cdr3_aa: CATSRGGQGRVTDTQYF

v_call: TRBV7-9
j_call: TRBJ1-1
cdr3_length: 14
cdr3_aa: CASSLGTVDTEAFF

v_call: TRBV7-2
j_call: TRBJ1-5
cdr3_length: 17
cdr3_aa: CASSLSGTALYYQPQHF

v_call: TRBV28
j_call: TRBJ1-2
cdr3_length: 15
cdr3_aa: CASSFLSGGGYGYTF

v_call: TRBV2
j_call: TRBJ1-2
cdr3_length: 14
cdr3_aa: CASPSIKTWGGYTF

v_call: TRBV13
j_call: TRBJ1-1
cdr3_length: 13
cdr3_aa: CASSLNRKTEAFF

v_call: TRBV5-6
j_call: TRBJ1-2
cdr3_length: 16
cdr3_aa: CASSPDRATAIYGYTF

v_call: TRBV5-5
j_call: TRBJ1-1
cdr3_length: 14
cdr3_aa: CASSFGPLNTEAFF

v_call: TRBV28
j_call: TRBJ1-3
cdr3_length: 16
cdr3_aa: CASSPASQSSGNTIYF

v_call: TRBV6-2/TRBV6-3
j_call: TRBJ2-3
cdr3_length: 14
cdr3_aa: CASSPAGLTDTQYF

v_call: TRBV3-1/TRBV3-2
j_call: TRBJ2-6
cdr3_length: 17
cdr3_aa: CASSQRQAGVGANVLTF

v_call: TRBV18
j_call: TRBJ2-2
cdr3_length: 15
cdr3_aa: CASSPDSSNTGELFF

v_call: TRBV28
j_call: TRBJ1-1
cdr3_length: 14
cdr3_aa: CASTLTGGVTEAFF